Sequencing of this T cell receptor (beta chain) was carried out in a study of T cell responses to AZD1222 COVID-19 vaccine. V dropped 4 bases and J dropped 8; count of bases not matched to a gene: 5. Germline CDR1 SEHNR, CDR2 FQNEAQ (reference sequence). This CDR3 spans 14 amino acids. As concerns this clone: What it recognizes is unknown.

Study-level findings and limits: Close to half of all spike-specific TCRs reportedly target regions of the variants that are unmutated.

Clones were sequenced by immunoSEQ multiplex PCR, and TCRdb holds only the in-frame ones, with some missing. The sample contains roughly 92,000 clones, around 91% of which appear only once. This TCR derives from an adult in good health. The sequencing here drew on peripheral blood, taken on day 0 of AZD1222 vaccination. The chain is built from TRBV7-9 and TRBJ1-3; 10 bases line up with TRBD1. The DNA for the CDR3 is TGTGCCAGCAGCTCCGGGACAGGGGATTACACCATATATTTT. Residues: CASSSGTGDYTIYF.